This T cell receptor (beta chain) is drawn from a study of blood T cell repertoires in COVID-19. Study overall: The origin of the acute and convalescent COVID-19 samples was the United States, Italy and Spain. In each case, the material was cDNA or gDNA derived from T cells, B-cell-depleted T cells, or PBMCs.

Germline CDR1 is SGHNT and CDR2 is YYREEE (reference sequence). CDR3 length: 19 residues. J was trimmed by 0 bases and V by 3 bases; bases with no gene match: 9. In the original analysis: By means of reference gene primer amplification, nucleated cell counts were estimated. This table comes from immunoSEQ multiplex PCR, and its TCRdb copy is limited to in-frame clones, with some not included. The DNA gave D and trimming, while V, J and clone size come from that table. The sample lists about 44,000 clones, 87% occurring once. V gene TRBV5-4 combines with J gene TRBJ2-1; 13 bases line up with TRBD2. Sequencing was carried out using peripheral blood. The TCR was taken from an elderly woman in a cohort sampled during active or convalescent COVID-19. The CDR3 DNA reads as TGTGCCAGCAGCTCGGGACTAGCGGGGTCCCTCAGCTCCTACAATGAGCAGTTCTTC. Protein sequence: CASSSGLAGSLSSYNEQFF.